This is a list of T cell receptor beta chains from one sample in a study of cytomegalovirus exposure and HLA in healthy donors. Here immunoSEQ multiplex PCR was the method, and the copy in TCRdb shows in-frame clones only, minus some. Here the sample spans more than 50,000 clones, about three quarters being singletons. Sequenced sample: PBMCs. These receptors were collected from a female donor in good health and CMV-seronegative. CDR3s include the opening cysteine and the closing phenylalanine or tryptophan. The D gene is left open where the match is weak. Size values are once, few and many counts, or a class for expanded clones, and some rows have none.

D gene	V gene	clone size	J gene	CDR3 DNA	CDR3 protein
TRBD1	TRBV10-3	-	TRBJ2-7	TGTGCCATCAGTGAGATTCTGAGGGGGCTCAATACCTACGAGCAGTACTTC	CAISEILRGLNTYEQYF
-	TRBV5-4	once	TRBJ2-3	TGTGCCAGCAGCTTGGAGTACACCACAGATACGCAGTATTTT	CASSLEYTTDTQYF
TRBD1	TRBV7-3	-	TRBJ1-2	TGTGCCAGCAGCTTAACGGTACAGGGGCCCTATGGCTACACCTTC	CASSLTVQGPYGYTF
-	TRBV6-6	-	TRBJ1-5	TGTGCCAGCAGTTACTCGGGGCAGGGGTGGGGTCAGCCCCAGCATTTT	CASSYSGQGWGQPQHF
-	TRBV30	-	TRBJ1-3	TGTGCCTGGGGGGAGCCTGGCAAGAGCTCTGGAAACACCATATATTTT	CAWGEPGKSSGNTIYF
-	TRBV12-5	-	TRBJ2-1	TGTGCTAGTGGCCCCCTGGTGGGGAGCTCCTACAATGAGCAGTTCTTC	CASGPLVGSSYNEQFF
TRBD1	TRBV20-1	-	TRBJ2-7	TGCAGTGCTGGACAGGCTTACGAGCAGTACTTC	CSAGQAYEQYF
-	TRBV25-1	once	TRBJ2-5	TGTGCCAGCAGGGGTAGGGGATTGGGGGAGACCCAGTACTTC	CASRGRGLGETQYF
-	TRBV28	-	TRBJ1-2	TGTGCCAGCAGTGACTCGGGGGGCTACACCTTC	CASSDSGGYTF
-	TRBV5-1	-	TRBJ2-2	TGCGCCAGCAGCCCGGTCGTTGACACCGGGGAGCTGTTTTTT	CASSPVVDTGELFF
TRBD1	TRBV6-5	-	TRBJ2-7	TGTGCCAGCAGCTTGGGACAGCCCCCCTACGAGCAGTACTTC	CASSLGQPPYEQYF
TRBD1	TRBV6-5	-	TRBJ1-4	TGTGCCAGCAGTTTAACAGGGGGCGCACGTGAAAAACTGTTTTTT	CASSLTGGAREKLFF
-	TRBV6-4	-	TRBJ2-2	TGTGCCAGCAGATTGGGGGCTGCTGGGGAGCTGTTTTTT	CASRLGAAGELFF
-	TRBV9	once	TRBJ2-5	TGTGCCAGCAGCGTAGACTGGCAAGAGACCCAGTACTTC	CASSVDWQETQYF
TRBD2	TRBV23-1	-	TRBJ2-1	TGCGCCAGCAGTCTCAGCGGGAGTAAACGAGATGAGCAGTTCTTC	CASSLSGSKRDEQFF
-	TRBV28	few	TRBJ2-7	TGTGCCAGCAGTTTTCGTGTTGAGGCACCACAGTACTTC	CASSFRVEAPQYF
-	TRBV27	-	TRBJ1-3	TGTGCCAGGGGCTTACACTGGGTCAGAACTTGGTCTGGAAACACCATATATTTT	CARGLHWVRTWSGNTIYF
TRBD2	TRBV11-1	-	TRBJ2-1	TGTGCCTCAGCAGTCGGACTAGCGCCAAATTCCCTTTACAATGAGCAGTTCTTC	CASAVGLAPNSLYNEQFF
TRBD1	TRBV5-4	-	TRBJ2-3	TGTGCCAGCAGCTTCTGGGACAGGGAGGGAGATACGCAGTATTTT	CASSFWDREGDTQYF
-	TRBV7-3	-	TRBJ1-2	TGTGCCAGCAGCCAGGACGGGCTGGGGCATGGCTACACCTTC	CASSQDGLGHGYTF
-	TRBV6-6	once	TRBJ1-6	TGTGCCAGCAGAAACACAGGGAATTCCCCCCTCCACTTT	CASRNTGNSPLHF
-	TRBV7-9	-	TRBJ1-2	TGTGCCAGCAGCCCGGGACATTTTGTTGACTACACCTTC	CASSPGHFVDYTF
TRBD1	TRBV10-3	-	TRBJ2-5	TGTGCCATCAGTGAGTCCGGGACAGGGGGTGAGCAGTACTTC	CAISESGTGGEQYF
TRBD2	TRBV13	-	TRBJ2-3	TGTGCCAGCAGCTCTACGGGACTAGCGGGAACATCACGGGGTACGCAGTATTTT	CASSSTGLAGTSRGTQYF
TRBD1	TRBV7-9	-	TRBJ1-2	TGTGCCAGCAGCTTAGTGGGACAGGGGCTAAAGTCAGGGTATGGCTACACCTTC	CASSLVGQGLKSGYGYTF
-	TRBV18	-	TRBJ2-3	TGTGCCAGCTCACCACGACAGGGCACAGATACGCAGTATTTT	CASSPRQGTDTQYF
TRBD1	TRBV4-2	-	TRBJ2-7	TGTGCCAGCAGCCAGGGGACAGGGGGGACCTACGAGCAGTACTTC	CASSQGTGGTYEQYF
-	TRBV30	-	TRBJ1-5	TGTGCCTGGTCACAGGACAATCAGCCCCAGCATTTT	CAWSQDNQPQHF
TRBD1	TRBV5-4	-	TRBJ2-1	TGTGCCAGCAGCTTGGTCATAGGACAGGGGGGCAATGAGCAGTTCTTC	CASSLVIGQGGNEQFF
TRBD1	TRBV7-6	once	TRBJ2-7	TGTGCCAGCAGCTTATCGTCGACAGGGGGAGCGCAGTACTTC	CASSLSSTGGAQYF
TRBD1	TRBV7-9	once	TRBJ2-7	TGTGCCAGCAGCCCCGGACAGGGGGCCGAGCAGTACTTC	CASSPGQGAEQYF
TRBD2	TRBV5-1	once	TRBJ2-3	TGCGCCAGCAGCTTGACGGCTAGCGGGCGCACAGATACGCAGTATTTT	CASSLTASGRTDTQYF
TRBD1	TRBV27	-	TRBJ1-5	TGTGCCAGCAGTCCGTCTTCCTACAGGGGAGGCGGCAATCAGCCCCAGCATTTT	CASSPSSYRGGGNQPQHF
-	TRBV27	-	TRBJ2-3	TGTGCCAGCAGTTTAGGGCTGGGCCTTTCGGGAGACGCAGATACGCAGTATTTT	CASSLGLGLSGDADTQYF
TRBD1	TRBV2	-	TRBJ2-7	TGTGCCAGCAGGGGCGACAGGGGCCCTCGCGAGCAGTACTTC	CASRGDRGPREQYF
TRBD1	TRBV28	few	TRBJ1-5	TGTGCCAGCGCCGGACAGGGGGACAATCAGCCCCAGCATTTT	CASAGQGDNQPQHF
TRBD1	TRBV19	-	TRBJ2-1	TGTGCCAGTAGTATCGGACAGGGAGGCTACAATGAGCAGTTCTTC	CASSIGQGGYNEQFF
TRBD1	TRBV14	-	TRBJ2-1	TGTGCCAGCAGCTTGATCGGGACAGGGTTTAGGGGGCAGTTCTTC	CASSLIGTGFRGQFF
-	TRBV28	-	TRBJ2-2	TGTGCCAGCAGCCCGAACGACAGAGTCGGGGAGCTGTTTTTT	CASSPNDRVGELFF
-	TRBV13	once	TRBJ2-7	TGTGCCAGCAGCTTTAGCGGATACGAGCAGTACTTC	CASSFSGYEQYF
-	TRBV5-1	-	TRBJ2-5	TGCGCCAGCAGCTTGGCCCCATCAGGGGTACAAGAGACCCAGTACTTC	CASSLAPSGVQETQYF
-	TRBV4-2	-	TRBJ2-5	TGTGCCAGCAGCCAAGAGTCGGAGCGGATAGAGACCCAGTACTTC	CASSQESERIETQYF
-	TRBV19	-	TRBJ1-3	TGTGCCAGTACCCCCACTGGAAACACCATATATTTT	CASTPTGNTIYF
TRBD2	TRBV4-1	few	TRBJ2-1	TGCGCCAGCAGCCAAGATGTGGGAGGGAGTTTCTTC	CASSQDVGGSFF
TRBD1	TRBV5-6	-	TRBJ1-1	TGTGCCAGCAGCCTGACAGGGGGAGGAACTGAAGCTTTCTTT	CASSLTGGGTEAFF
TRBD1	TRBV5-3	-	TRBJ1-2	TGTGCCAGAAGCTCGGGGACAGGGGGGGGTGTAGGGGGCTACACCTTC	CARSSGTGGGVGGYTF
TRBD1	TRBV10-3	-	TRBJ1-1	TGTGCCATCAGTGTCACCGGGACAGGGTACGCTGAAGCTTTCTTT	CAISVTGTGYAEAFF
TRBD1	TRBV6-1	-	TRBJ2-3	TGTGCCAGCAGTGAGGTCTTAGGACAGGGGGCCCTTAGCACAGATACGCAGTATTTT	CASSEVLGQGALSTDTQYF
TRBD1	TRBV29-1	-	TRBJ1-1	TGCAGCGCCACAGGGGGCACGAACACTGAAGCTTTCTTT	CSATGGTNTEAFF
TRBD1	TRBV6-5	-	TRBJ1-2	TGTGCCAGCAGTTCCCGGCGAACAGGGGACTATGGCTACACCTTC	CASSSRRTGDYGYTF